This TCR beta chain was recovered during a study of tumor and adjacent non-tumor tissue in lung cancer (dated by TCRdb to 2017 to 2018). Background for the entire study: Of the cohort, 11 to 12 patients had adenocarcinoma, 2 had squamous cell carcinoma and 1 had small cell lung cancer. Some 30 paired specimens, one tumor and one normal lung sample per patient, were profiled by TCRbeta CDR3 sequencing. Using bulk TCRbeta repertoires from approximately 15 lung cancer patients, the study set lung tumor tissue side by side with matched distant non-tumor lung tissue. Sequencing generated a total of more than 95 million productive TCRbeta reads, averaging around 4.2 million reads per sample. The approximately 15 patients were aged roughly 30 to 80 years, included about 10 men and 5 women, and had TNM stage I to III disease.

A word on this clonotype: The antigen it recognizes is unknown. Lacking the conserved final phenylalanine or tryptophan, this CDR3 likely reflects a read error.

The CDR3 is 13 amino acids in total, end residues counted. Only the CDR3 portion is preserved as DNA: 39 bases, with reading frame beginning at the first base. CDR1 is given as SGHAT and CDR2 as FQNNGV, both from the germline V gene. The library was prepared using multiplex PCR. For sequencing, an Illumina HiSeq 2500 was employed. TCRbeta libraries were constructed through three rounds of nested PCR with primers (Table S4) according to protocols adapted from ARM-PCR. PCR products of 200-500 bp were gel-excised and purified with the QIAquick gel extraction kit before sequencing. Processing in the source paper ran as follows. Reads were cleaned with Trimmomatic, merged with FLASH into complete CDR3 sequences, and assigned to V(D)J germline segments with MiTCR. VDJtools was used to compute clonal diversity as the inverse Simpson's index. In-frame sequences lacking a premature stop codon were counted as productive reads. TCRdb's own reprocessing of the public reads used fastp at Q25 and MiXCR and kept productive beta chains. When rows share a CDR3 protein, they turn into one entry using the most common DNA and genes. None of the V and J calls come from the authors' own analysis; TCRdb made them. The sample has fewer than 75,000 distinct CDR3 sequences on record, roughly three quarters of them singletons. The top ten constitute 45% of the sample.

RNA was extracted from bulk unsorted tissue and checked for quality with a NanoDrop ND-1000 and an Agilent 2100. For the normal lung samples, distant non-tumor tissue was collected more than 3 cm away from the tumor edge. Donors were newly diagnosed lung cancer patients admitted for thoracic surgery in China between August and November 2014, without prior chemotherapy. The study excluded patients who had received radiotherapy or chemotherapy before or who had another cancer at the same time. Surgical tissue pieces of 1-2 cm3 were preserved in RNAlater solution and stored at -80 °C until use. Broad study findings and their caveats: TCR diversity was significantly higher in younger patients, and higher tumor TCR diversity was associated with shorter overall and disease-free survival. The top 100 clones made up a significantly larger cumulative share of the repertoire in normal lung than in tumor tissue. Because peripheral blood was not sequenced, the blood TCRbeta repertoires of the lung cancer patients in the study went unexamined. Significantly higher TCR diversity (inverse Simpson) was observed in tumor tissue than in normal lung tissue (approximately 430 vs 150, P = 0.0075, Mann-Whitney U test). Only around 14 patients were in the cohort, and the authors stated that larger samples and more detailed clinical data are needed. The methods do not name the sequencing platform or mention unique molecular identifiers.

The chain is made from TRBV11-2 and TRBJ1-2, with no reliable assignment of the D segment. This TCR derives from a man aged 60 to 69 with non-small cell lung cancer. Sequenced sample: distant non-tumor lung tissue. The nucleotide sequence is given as TGTGTCAGCAGCCTGAACTGGAACTATGGCTACACCTCC. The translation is CVSSLNWNYGYTS.